This T cell receptor (beta chain) was recorded in a study of blood T cell repertoires in COVID-19. As for the study in general: Sample material is recorded as cDNA or gDNA derived from T cells, B-cell-depleted T cells, or PBMCs.

Germline V gene sequence: CDR1 SGHTA, CDR2 FQGNSA. CDR3 length: 14 residues. J gave up 10 bases and V 2 bases, and 6 bases lay outside the gene matches. Per the authors' pipeline: The assay estimated nucleated cells by amplifying reference gene primers. The assay was immunoSEQ multiplex PCR, and TCRdb's table has in-frame clones only and misses some. V and J calls plus clone size are reproduced from that table; the DNA served to infer D and trimming. The table lists under 300,000 clones, around 83% of them singletons. Specimen: peripheral blood. V usage is TRBV7-2 and J usage is TRBJ2-1; 9 bases fit TRBD1. The sequence came from a woman aged 18-29 years with acute or convalescent COVID-19. In DNA form, the CDR3 reads TGTGCCAGCAGCTTAAACGTGGGACAGGGCGAGCAGTTCTTC. Amino acid sequence: CASSLNVGQGEQFF.